The 21 T cell receptor beta chains given below trace back to one sample, sequenced in a study of blood T cell repertoires in COVID-19. Clones were read by immunoSEQ multiplex PCR, and TCRdb kept only the in-frame ones, dropping some. The sample shows hundreds of thousands of clones, around 88% of them seen only once. The sample taken for sequencing was peripheral blood. The source is an elderly man with acute or convalescent COVID-19.

Only one count was recorded for this clone. The gene calls are TRBV2 and TRBJ2-1; 7 nucleotides agree with TRBD1. The germline V gene encodes CDR1 SNHLY and CDR2 FYNNEI. V trimming: 8 bases; J trimming: 5 bases; junction bases outside the gene matches: 6. The CDR3 extends over 13 amino acids. The chain's CDR3 is CASRQGRDNEQFF. The DNA of the CDR3 is TGTGCCAGCCGACAGGGTAGGGACAATGAGCAGTTCTTC.

The genes are TRBV6-1 and TRBJ2-7; the match to TRBD1 covers 8 bases. Germline loops: CDR1 MNHNS, CDR2 SASEGT. There are 15 residues in the CDR3. Losses at the gene ends were 3 bases for V and 2 bases for J; bases not matched to a gene: 6. CDR3 nucleotide sequence: TGTGCCAGCAGTGACACGGGACAGGCACCCTACGAGCAGTACTTC. This encodes CASSDTGQAPYEQYF.

The V gene is TRBV3-1 (or the pseudogene TRBV3-2), the J gene TRBJ1-1; 7 positions match TRBD1. Germline V gene lookup returns CDR1 LGHDT and CDR2 YNNKEL (reference sequence). The CDR3 has 14 amino acids. The J segment lost 7 bases and the V segment lost 1 base, leaving 6 bases of the junction unmatched. The CDR3: CASSQADRSLEAFF. CDR3 bases: TGTGCCAGCAGCCAAGCGGACAGGAGCCTTGAAGCTTTCTTT.

This clone turned up a few times. This sequence joins TRBV9 and TRBJ2-1, with D tentatively TRBD2 (6 bases). The CDR3 is 16 amino acids. V lost 4 bases, J lost 9 bases, and 23 bases lay in between. The V gene's germline CDR1 is SGDLS and CDR2 YYNGEE. The CDR3 spells CASSLGTPILSGEQFF. The CDR3 DNA reads TGTGCCAGCAGCCTCGGGACTCCAATACTAAGTGGTGAGCAGTTCTTC.

The CDR3 region has the DNA TGTGCCAGCAGCGACAGGGGCACTGAAGCTTTCTTT. Residues: CASSDRGTEAFF. The genes are TRBV12-3 or TRBV12-4 and TRBJ1-1; 8 nucleotides line up with TRBD1. The CDR3 length is 12 residues. After removal of 6 bases from V and 4 bases from J, the junction contained 1 base not matched to a gene.

V usage is TRBV3-1 (or the pseudogene TRBV3-2) and J usage is TRBJ1-4; D possibly corresponds to TRBD1 (6 bases). Trimming took off 7 bases at V and 3 bases at J, with 12 bases between the two ends. The germline V gene has CDR1 LGHDT and CDR2 YNNKEL (reference sequence). The CDR3 consists of 14 residues. The CDR3 sequence is CASTGWGPNEKLFF. DNA for the CDR3: TGTGCCAGCACCGGGTGGGGGCCTAATGAAAAACTGTTTTTT.

This clone was counted between two and nine times. This chain links TRBV19 with TRBJ1-1; TRBD1 matches 9 bases. The length of the CDR3 is 15 residues. V was pared by 4 bases and J by 4 bases, with 7 bases of the junction left unmatched. Germline V CDR1 and CDR2: LNHDA, SQIVND (reference sequence). CDR3 sequence: CASSKRTGEGTEAFF. CDR3 coding DNA: TGTGCCAGTAGTAAGCGGACAGGGGAGGGCACTGAAGCTTTCTTT.

This clone has a handful of counts. The V and J genes are TRBV5-1 and TRBJ1-2, with D possibly being TRBD1 (6 bases). The CDR3 has 14 amino acids. Per the germline V gene, CDR1 is SGHRS and CDR2 is YFSETQ. Trimming pared 3 bases from V and 3 bases from J, leaving 12 bases between. The CDR3 DNA follows: TGCGCCAGCAGCTCCTACAGGGTTGACTATGGCTACACCTTC. It specifies CASSSYRVDYGYTF.

V is TRBV6-6 and J is TRBJ1-2; 7 nucleotides match TRBD1. Germline CDR1 and CDR2: MNHNY and SVGAGI (reference sequence). Trimming removed 7 bases from V and 2 bases from J; junction bases left unmatched: 4. The CDR3 runs 13 residues. CDR3 coding DNA: TGTGCCAGCATTTCGGACAGGAACTATGGCTACACCTTC. It encodes CASISDRNYGYTF.

The rearrangement uses TRBV11-2 and TRBJ2-7, with D perhaps TRBD2 (6 bases). This CDR3 is built from 13 residues. Looked up from germline, CDR1 is SGHAT and CDR2 is FQNNGV. Trimming took off 3 bases at V and 4 bases at J, with 10 bases between the two ends. The CDR3 here is CASSFAGGYEQYF. The CDR3 bases are TGTGCCAGCAGCTTTGCCGGGGGATACGAGCAGTACTTC.

The J gene is TRBJ1-1, the V gene TRBV21-1. TRBV21-1 is reported as a pseudogene. The CDR3 extends over 15 amino acids. CDR3 protein: CASSKEARVNTEAFF. The CDR3, as DNA: TGTGCCAGCAGCAAAGAGGCGCGGGTGAACACTGAAGCTTTCTTT.

This chain links TRBV19 with TRBJ1-4; 7 nucleotides line up with TRBD1. This CDR3 comprises 13 residues. Germline values: CDR1 LNHDA, CDR2 SQIVND (reference sequence). V shed 7 bases and J 7 bases; nucleotides not matched to a gene: 6. The DNA of the CDR3 is TGTGCCAGTAAAGACGGGACAGCTGAAAAACTGTTTTTT. This encodes CASKDGTAEKLFF.

The chain combines TRBV9 with TRBJ2-7, with 7 bases that match TRBD2. Per germline, CDR1 SGDLS and CDR2 YYNGEE. This CDR3 is 16 amino acids long. J lost 3 bases, V lost 3 bases, and 12 bases had no gene match. The CDR3 sequence: CASSAIGTGGIYEQYF. The CDR3 region has the DNA TGTGCCAGCAGCGCCATTGGGACGGGGGGAATCTACGAGCAGTACTTC.

The V call is TRBV2, the J call TRBJ1-2, with a tentative D call TRBD1 (6 bases). Germline CDR1 and CDR2: SNHLY and FYNNEI. Trimming removed 2 bases from V and 7 bases from J, with 14 bases in between. This CDR3 spans 14 amino acids. The CDR3 coding sequence is TGTGCCAGCAGTGAATTCGGGGGGCGGTCTGGCTACACCTTC. Protein: CASSEFGGRSGYTF.

The chain combines TRBV3-1 (or the pseudogene TRBV3-2) with TRBJ2-3, with TRBD2 identical over 14 bases. Germline CDR1 and CDR2: LGHDT and YNNKEL (reference sequence). The trim removed 0 bases at V and 8 bases at J, leaving 7 bases unmatched. CDR3 size: 17 residues. DNA of the CDR3: TGTGCCAGCAGCCAAGATGTCGGGACTAGCGGGAGTGGTACGCAGTATTTT. Translation: CASSQDVGTSGSGTQYF.

The CDR3 here is CASSQAYREETQYF. The DNA of the CDR3 is TGTGCCAGCAGCCAAGCCTACAGAGAAGAGACCCAGTACTTC. The chain combines TRBV4-2 with TRBJ2-5; D not resolved. V gave up 1 base and J gave up 3 bases, with 9 bases separating them. Germline assignment: CDR1 LGHNA and CDR2 YNFKEQ. This CDR3 region has 14 residues.

This clone was seen only a few times. The chain uses TRBV14 and TRBJ2-2; 14 bases match TRBD2. Germline-derived CDR1 and CDR2 are SGHDN and FVKESK. The ends lost 1 base at V and 3 bases at J; junction bases unmatched: 4. The CDR3 is made up of 18 amino acids. The CDR3 here is CASSQVTSGRADTGELFF. The CDR3 nucleotides are TGTGCCAGCAGCCAAGTGACTAGCGGGAGGGCCGACACCGGGGAGCTGTTTTTT.

The J gene is TRBJ2-1, the V gene TRBV15; TRBD2 aligns across 10 bases. The CDR3 is made up of 19 amino acids. Per germline, CDR1 LNHNV and CDR2 YYDKDF (reference sequence). The V and J ends lost 3 bases and 9 bases, in that order; junction bases with no gene match: 20. The CDR3 sequence: CATSSDKREGWKGYGEQFF. As DNA, the CDR3 is TGTGCCACCAGCAGTGACAAGCGGGAGGGCTGGAAGGGGTACGGTGAGCAGTTCTTC.

V usage is TRBV6-2 or TRBV6-3 and J usage is TRBJ2-4; 11 nucleotides agree with TRBD1. V was clipped by 4 bases and J by 8 bases; unmatched bases: 10. Germline values: CDR1 MNHEY, CDR2 SVGEGT. The CDR3 loop spans 16 amino acids. CDR3 amino acids: CASSFGQGASDDIQYF. CDR3 sequence (DNA): TGTGCCAGCAGTTTCGGACAGGGGGCTTCGGATGACATTCAGTACTTC.

V gene TRBV10-3 combines with J gene TRBJ1-1; 8 nucleotides align to TRBD1. This CDR3 comprises 11 residues. From germline, CDR1 is ENHRY and CDR2 SYGVKD. The V and J ends lost 10 bases and 5 bases, in that order; junction bases with no gene match: 3. The CDR3 region has the DNA TGTGCCACGGGGACAGGAACTGAAGCTTTCTTT. This translates into CATGTGTEAFF.

The chain couples TRBV19 to TRBJ1-2, with 9 bases fitting TRBD1. V dropped 4 bases and J dropped 2; count of bases not matched to a gene: 5. The CDR3 contains 15 residues. The germline V gene encodes CDR1 LNHDA and CDR2 SQIVND (reference sequence). This CDR3 is CASSTPGQGNYGYTF. Here the CDR3 DNA reads TGTGCCAGTAGTACCCCGGGACAGGGAAACTATGGCTACACCTTC. Complete variable domain (other parts from reference TRBV19 and TRBJ1-2): DGGITQSPKYLFRKEGQNVTLSCEQNLNHDAMYWYRQDPGQGLRLIYYSQIVNDFQKGDIAEGYSVSREKKESFPLTVTSAQKNPTAFYLCASSTPGQGNYGYTFGSGTRLTVV.